These 19 T cell receptor beta chains were all obtained from the same sample, sequenced in a study of identical twins listed by TCRdb under 2016. Libraries came from 5' RACE. TCRdb records Illumina HiSeq 2000 as the sequencer. Using fastp trimming at Q25 and MiXCR clonotype assembly, TCRdb reanalyzed the public sequencing data and kept in-frame beta chains. Every distinct CDR3 protein forms one entry, paired with its most common genes and DNA. Recorded for this sample are 400,000 to 500,000 distinct CDR3 sequences; around a sixth of them occurred a single time. The top ten clonotypes cover less than 15% of the sample. The source material was naive T cells sorted from blood. The label giving this sample's cell subset or site can be read as: cells isolated with a human naive T-cell isolation kit. These receptors were obtained from a middle-aged man in good health.

This sequence joins TRBV18 and TRBJ2-5; 9 nucleotides agree with TRBD1. Germline values: CDR1 KGHSH, CDR2 LQKENI. CDR3 length equals 14 residues. J lost 6 bases, V lost 6 bases, and 8 bases had no gene match. The chain's CDR3 is CASSRDRVEKTQYF. CDR3 DNA sequence: TGTGCCAGCTCCCGGGACAGGGTAGAGAAGACCCAGTACTTC. Full variable domain (missing parts from reference TRBV18 and TRBJ2-5): NAGVMQNPRHLVRRRGQEARLRCSPMKGHSHVYWYRQLPEEGLKFMVYLQKENIIDESGMPKERFSAEFPKEGPSILRIQQVVRGDSAAYFCASSRDRVEKTQYFGPGTRLLVL.

This clonotype appeared a few times. The rearrangement joins TRBV4-3 to TRBJ2-3; 11 positions match TRBD1. The germline V gene has CDR1 LGHNA and CDR2 YSLEER. CDR3 size: 15 residues. Trimming took 4 bases from V and 4 from J; bases not matched to a gene: 4. Written as DNA, the CDR3 is TGCGCCAGCAGCCGAGGACAGGGGGCCGCAGATACGCAGTATTTT. Amino acid sequence: CASSRGQGAADTQYF.

The V gene is TRBV4-3, the J gene TRBJ2-7; 10 bases match TRBD1. The CDR3 consists of 17 residues. Germline V gene lookup returns CDR1 LGHNA and CDR2 YSLEER. J lost 5 bases, V lost 1 base, and 11 bases had no gene match. CDR3 DNA: TGCGCCAGCAGCCAAGTCTTGCTCGGGACAGGGGAGAACGAGCAGTACTTC. It is translated as CASSQVLLGTGENEQYF.

The chain employs TRBV11-2 and TRBJ1-6; D is possibly TRBD1 (5 bases). The CDR3 is 15 residues long. Germline-derived CDR1 and CDR2 are SGHAT and FQNNGV. Trimming removed 1 base at V and 9 bases at J, with 13 bases between. CDR3 in DNA: TGTGCCAGCAGCTTAGCTCCAGGGAGGAGTTCACCCCTCCACTTT. Translation: CASSLAPGRSSPLHF.

This clonotype was seen a few times. The chain has TRBV20-1 and TRBJ2-3, with a tentative D call TRBD2 (6 bases). V was trimmed by 0 bases and J by 2 bases, leaving 15 bases between them. The CDR3 is 16 amino acids. CDR1 is DFQATT and CDR2 is SNEGSKA in the germline V gene (reference sequence). CDR3 nucleotide sequence: TGCAGTGCTAGAGATTGGGACGGGAGCTTCACAGATACGCAGTATTTT. The encoded protein is CSARDWDGSFTDTQYF.

This clonotype was found many times. V gene TRBV25-1 combines with J gene TRBJ1-2; tentative D call: TRBD1 (6 bases). The ends were cut back, 6 bases at V and 7 bases at J, with 15 bases in the middle. The CDR3 spans 13 residues. Germline values: CDR1 MGHDK, CDR2 SYGVNS. The CDR3 sequence is CASSQMGAGGYTF. CDR3 bases: TGTGCCAGCAGCCAAATGGGGGCAGGTGGCTACACCTTC.

This clonotype was counted only a few times. V and J are TRBV10-3 and TRBJ1-1; D is undetermined. Germline V gene lookup returns CDR1 ENHRY and CDR2 SYGVKD. The CDR3 consists of 17 residues. Between the trimmed V and J ends, which lost 0 bases and 1 base, there was a span of 15 bases. CDR3 protein: CAISESKGSAWNTEAFF. The CDR3 nucleotides are TGTGCCATCAGTGAGTCGAAAGGCTCAGCCTGGAACACTGAAGCTTTCTTT.

This clonotype was observed many times. This CDR3 reads CASSPEDQETQYF. CDR3 nucleotides: TGCGCCAGCAGCCCCGAGGACCAAGAGACCCAGTACTTC. J is TRBJ2-5 and V is TRBV5-1, with no clear D. This CDR3 is built from 13 residues. Germline V gene sequence: CDR1 SGHRS, CDR2 YFSETQ. The V gene lost 4 bases and the J gene lost 0 bases, with 7 bases spanning the gap.

This chain uses TRBV7-2 with TRBJ1-4; D is undetermined. Trimming left V 5 bases short and J 2 bases short, with 15 bases between. This CDR3 has 16 amino acids. Germline values: CDR1 SGHTA, CDR2 FQGNSA. The CDR3 loop is CASSPNMPGTNEKLFF. CDR3 sequence (DNA): TGTGCCAGCAGCCCCAACATGCCCGGGACTAATGAAAAACTGTTTTTT.

CDR3 nucleotide sequence: TGTGCCAGCAGCCAAGGGACGGCAGGGATGGAGACCCAGTACTTC. Translating it yields CASSQGTAGMETQYF. The gene calls are TRBV14 and TRBJ2-5; the D gene is possibly TRBD1 (5 bases). Germline CDR1 and CDR2: SGHDN and FVKESK. The CDR3 is made up of 15 amino acids. V lost 1 base and J lost 5, with 14 bases in between.

At least ten counts were recorded for this clonotype. The J gene is TRBJ2-1, the V gene TRBV11-3; 14 bases map to TRBD2. V dropped 1 base and J dropped 5; count of bases not matched to a gene: 4. There are 17 residues in the CDR3. Germline assignment: CDR1 SGHNT and CDR2 YENEEA. The CDR3 bases are TGTGCCAGCAGCTTAGGGGGACTAGCGGGGGTTAACAATGAGCAGTTCTTC. Protein sequence: CASSLGGLAGVNNEQFF.

The chain couples TRBV5-1 to TRBJ2-5; no firm D call. V lost 5 bases and J 2 bases, leaving 10 bases between the germline ends. In germline, CDR1 is SGHRS, CDR2 YFSETQ. The CDR3 runs 13 residues. The CDR3 DNA reads as TGCGCCAGCAGGATGAGGCTACAAGAGACCCAGTACTTC. Protein product: CASRMRLQETQYF.

The CDR3: CASSWQLTGRQEGEQFF. Here the CDR3 DNA reads TGTGCCAGCAGTTGGCAACTAACGGGACGCCAGGAAGGTGAGCAGTTCTTC. The J gene is TRBJ2-1, the V gene TRBV6-2 or TRBV6-3, with D possibly being TRBD1 or TRBD2 (5 bases each). Germline lookup yields CDR1 MNHEY and CDR2 SVGEGT. Trimming stripped 4 bases from V and 9 bases from J, with 25 bases between. The CDR3 totals 17 residues.

The sample holds a few counts of this clonotype. The rearrangement joins TRBV4-1 to TRBJ2-3; D possibly corresponds to TRBD2 (6 bases). The germline V gene has CDR1 MGHRA and CDR2 YSYEKL. The CDR3 sequence is 15 residues long. Trimming stripped 2 bases from V and 4 bases from J, with 13 bases between. Here the CDR3 reads CASSQPGTPADTQYF. CDR3 nucleotide sequence: TGCGCCAGCAGCCAACCTGGGACTCCCGCAGATACGCAGTATTTT.

V usage is TRBV29-1 and J usage is TRBJ2-3, with 8 bases lining up with TRBD1. CDR3 size: 15 residues. The V and J ends lost 6 bases and 4 bases, in that order; junction bases with no gene match: 12. Germline CDR1 reads SQVTM; CDR2 reads ANQGSEA. In nucleotides, the CDR3 is TGCAGCGTCGAGAAGACAGGGGATCGCGCAGATACGCAGTATTTT. Translated: CSVEKTGDRADTQYF.

This chain's CDR3 is CASGTGGWTEAFF. For the CDR3, the DNA is TGTGCCAGCGGGACAGGGGGCTGGACTGAAGCTTTCTTT. V usage is TRBV5-6 and J usage is TRBJ1-1; 12 positions match TRBD1. Germline V lookup: CDR1 SGHDT, CDR2 YYEEEE. The V segment lost 7 bases and the J segment 5 bases; nucleotides outside the gene matches: 3. The CDR3 extends over 13 amino acids.

There are many counts of this clonotype. The V gene is TRBV9, the J gene TRBJ2-1; D ambiguous. CDR3 size: 18 residues. Germline CDR1 reads SGDLS; CDR2 reads YYNGEE. Deletions cut 1 base from V and 0 bases from J, with 17 bases between. CDR3 sequence (DNA): TGTGCCAGCAGCGTATCATCTGGTGGCGGCAGCTCCTACAATGAGCAGTTCTTC. Translated, it gives CASSVSSGGGSSYNEQFF.

Ten or more counts support this clonotype. This chain uses TRBV28 with TRBJ2-1, with 7 bases identical to TRBD2. Unmatched junction bases numbered 15, after V lost 5 bases and J lost 5 bases. This CDR3 spans 17 amino acids. The germline V gene has CDR1 MDHEN and CDR2 SYDVKM. The CDR3 DNA reads as TGTGCCAGCAGTCCACCGCCTTGGCGGGAGAGGCACAATGAGCAGTTCTTC. Translated: CASSPPPWRERHNEQFF.

This clonotype appeared many times. The CDR3 sequence: CASSLAGGVGQPQHF. The CDR3 DNA follows: TGCGCCAGCAGCTTGGCCGGGGGCGTAGGGCAGCCCCAGCATTTT. The chain carries TRBV5-1 and TRBJ1-5, with D possibly being TRBD1 (6 bases). CDR1 is SGHRS and CDR2 is YFSETQ in the germline V gene. V lost 0 bases and J 7 bases, leaving 14 bases between the germline ends. This CDR3 comprises 15 residues.